This T cell receptor beta chain was recorded in a study of T cell responses to AZD1222 COVID-19 vaccine. Study observations and caveats: The study found vaccine-associated CD4 TCRs spanning spike, dominant at 160-218 and 743-854.

Sequencing was performed with immunoSEQ multiplex PCR; in TCRdb, only in-frame clones are kept and a portion is missing. The table shows roughly 80,000 clones, with around nine tenths occurring only once. Germline V gene sequence: CDR1 LNHDA, CDR2 SQIVND (reference sequence). V shed 0 bases and J shed 8 bases, with 13 bases lying between them. This CDR3 contains 14 residues. As concerns this clone: The antigen is undetermined.

The clonotype comes from an adult in good health. Material: peripheral blood, obtained on day 0 of MenACWY control vaccination. The chain joins TRBV19 to TRBJ1-2; D remains ambiguous. The CDR3 nucleotides read TGTGCCAGTAGTATAGATGGGAGGTCCCAAGGCTACACCTTC. Protein product: CASSIDGRSQGYTF.